This record concerns one T cell receptor (beta chain) sequence. Its antigen is unknown. These data belong to a study of siplizumab effects on memory and regulatory T cells. Sequencing used immunoSEQ multiplex PCR; TCRdb keeps in-frame clones, though not all of them. The table has 60,000 to 80,000 clones, 83% seen once; the top ten hold less than 4%. This CDR3 region has 15 residues. CDR1 is SGHRS and CDR2 is YFSETQ in the germline V gene. V was clipped by 4 bases and J by 0 bases, with 11 bases between them. Study results and limitations: Whether the proliferating Tregs (from siplizumab cultures) were suppressive was not confirmed. The diversity of naive T cells seemed greater than that of memory cells, and their alloresponse contribution seemed major. Siplizumab significantly lowered the alloreactive sequences that could be traced to unstimulated CD4+ memory cells. Researchers could not give a naive or memory phenotype to roughly 80-95% of proliferating CD4+ or CD8+ clones.

The sequenced material came from memory CD4+ T cells sorted from blood. This TCR derives from a human donor in good health. This chain connects TRBV5-1 to TRBJ2-1; a possible D gene is TRBD1 (5 bases). The CDR3 sequence: CASSETVSSYNEQFF. As DNA, the CDR3 is TGCGCCAGCAGCGAGACAGTCAGCTCCTACAATGAGCAGTTCTTC. Complete variable domain (other parts from reference TRBV5-1 and TRBJ2-1): KAGVTQTPRYLIKTRGQQVTLSCSPISGHRSVSWYQQTPGQGLQFLFEYFSETQRNKGNFPGRFSGRQFSNSRSEMNVSTLELGDSALYLCASSETVSSYNEQFFGPGTRLTVL.